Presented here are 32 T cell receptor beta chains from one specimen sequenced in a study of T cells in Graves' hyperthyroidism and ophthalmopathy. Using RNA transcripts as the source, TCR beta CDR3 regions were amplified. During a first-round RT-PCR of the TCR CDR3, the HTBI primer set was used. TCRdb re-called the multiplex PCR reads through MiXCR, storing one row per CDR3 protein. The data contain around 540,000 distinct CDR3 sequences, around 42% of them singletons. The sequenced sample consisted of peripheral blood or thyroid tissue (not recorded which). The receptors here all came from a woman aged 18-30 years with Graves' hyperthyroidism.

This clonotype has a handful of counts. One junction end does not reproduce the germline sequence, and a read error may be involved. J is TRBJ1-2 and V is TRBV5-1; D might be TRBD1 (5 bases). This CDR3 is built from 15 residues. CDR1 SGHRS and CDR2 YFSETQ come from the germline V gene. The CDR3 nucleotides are TGTGCCAGCAACGTGGGGGGAAACTCAAACTATGGCTACACCTTC. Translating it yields CASNVGGNSNYGYTF. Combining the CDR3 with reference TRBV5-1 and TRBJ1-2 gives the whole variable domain KAGVTQTPRYLIKTRGQQVTLSCSPISGHRSVSWYQQTPGQGLQFLFEYFSETQRNKGNFPGRFSGRQFSNSRSEMNVSTLELGDSALYLCASNVGGNSNYGYTFGSGTRLTVV.

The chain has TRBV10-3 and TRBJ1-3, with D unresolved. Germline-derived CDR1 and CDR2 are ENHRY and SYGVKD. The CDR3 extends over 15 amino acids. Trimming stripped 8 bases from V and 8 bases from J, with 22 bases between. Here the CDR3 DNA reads TGTGCCATCGGTGGGCAGGCCGACTATGGCTACACCATATATTTT. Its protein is CAIGGQADYGYTIYF.

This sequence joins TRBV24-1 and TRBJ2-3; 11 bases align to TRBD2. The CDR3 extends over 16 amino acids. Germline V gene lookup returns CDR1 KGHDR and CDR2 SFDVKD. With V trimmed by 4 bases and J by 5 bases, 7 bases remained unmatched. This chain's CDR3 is CATSDPGLADGDTQYF. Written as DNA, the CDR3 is TGTGCCACCAGTGACCCGGGACTAGCGGACGGAGATACGCAGTATTTT.

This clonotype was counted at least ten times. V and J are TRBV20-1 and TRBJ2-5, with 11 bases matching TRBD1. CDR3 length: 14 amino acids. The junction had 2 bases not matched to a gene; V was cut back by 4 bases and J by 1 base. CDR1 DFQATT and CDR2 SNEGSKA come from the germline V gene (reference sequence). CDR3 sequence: CSATGTGGQETQYF. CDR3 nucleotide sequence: TGCAGTGCTACCGGGACAGGGGGCCAAGAGACCCAGTACTTC.

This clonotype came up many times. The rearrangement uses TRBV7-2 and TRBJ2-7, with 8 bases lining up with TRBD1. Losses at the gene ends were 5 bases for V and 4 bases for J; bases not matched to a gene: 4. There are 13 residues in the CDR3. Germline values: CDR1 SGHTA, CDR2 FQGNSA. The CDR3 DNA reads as TGTGCCAGCAGCCAGGGACAGGAGTACGAGCAGTACTTC. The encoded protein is CASSQGQEYEQYF.

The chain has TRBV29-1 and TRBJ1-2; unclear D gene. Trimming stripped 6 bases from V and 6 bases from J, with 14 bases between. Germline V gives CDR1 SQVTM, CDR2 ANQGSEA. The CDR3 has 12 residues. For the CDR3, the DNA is TGCAGCGTGGGAAAGTGGTGGGATGGCTACACCTTC. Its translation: CSVGKWWDGYTF.

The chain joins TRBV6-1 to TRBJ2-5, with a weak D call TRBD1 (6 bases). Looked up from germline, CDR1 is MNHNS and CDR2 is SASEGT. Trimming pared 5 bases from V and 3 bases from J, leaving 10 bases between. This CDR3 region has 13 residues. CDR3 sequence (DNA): TGTGCCAGCAGTCAGGGGATCGAAGAGACCCAGTACTTC. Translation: CASSQGIEETQYF.

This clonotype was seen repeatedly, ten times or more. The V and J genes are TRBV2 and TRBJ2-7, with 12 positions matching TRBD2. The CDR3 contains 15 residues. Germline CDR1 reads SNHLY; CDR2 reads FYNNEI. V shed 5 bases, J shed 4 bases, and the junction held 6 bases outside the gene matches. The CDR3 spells CASSKTSGSTYEQYF. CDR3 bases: TGTGCCAGCAGTAAGACTAGCGGGAGCACATACGAGCAGTACTTC. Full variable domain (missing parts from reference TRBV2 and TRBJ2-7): EPEVTQTPSHQVTQMGQEVILRCVPISNHLYFYWYRQILGQKVEFLVSFYNNEISEKSEIFDDQFSVERPDGSNFTLKIRSTKLEDSAMYFCASSKTSGSTYEQYFGPGTRLTVT.

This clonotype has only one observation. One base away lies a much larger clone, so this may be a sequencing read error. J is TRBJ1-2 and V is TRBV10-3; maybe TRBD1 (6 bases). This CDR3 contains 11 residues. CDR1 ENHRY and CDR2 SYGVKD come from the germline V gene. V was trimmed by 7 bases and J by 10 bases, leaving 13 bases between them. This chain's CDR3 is CAIKQGEDYTF. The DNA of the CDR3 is TGTGCCATCAAACAGGGTGAGGACTACACCTTC.

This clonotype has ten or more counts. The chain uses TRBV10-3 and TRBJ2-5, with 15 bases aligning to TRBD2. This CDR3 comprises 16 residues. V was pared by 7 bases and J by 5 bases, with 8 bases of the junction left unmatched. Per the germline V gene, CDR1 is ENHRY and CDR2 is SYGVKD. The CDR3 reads CAIKAGLAGGRETQYF. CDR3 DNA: TGTGCCATCAAAGCGGGACTAGCGGGAGGACGGGAGACCCAGTACTTC.

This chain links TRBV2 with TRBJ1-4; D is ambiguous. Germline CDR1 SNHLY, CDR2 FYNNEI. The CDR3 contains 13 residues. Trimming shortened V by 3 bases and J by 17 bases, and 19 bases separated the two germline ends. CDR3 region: CASSDYQASRVFF. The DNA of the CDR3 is TGTGCCAGCAGTGATTATCAGGCGTCTCGGGTTTTTTTT.

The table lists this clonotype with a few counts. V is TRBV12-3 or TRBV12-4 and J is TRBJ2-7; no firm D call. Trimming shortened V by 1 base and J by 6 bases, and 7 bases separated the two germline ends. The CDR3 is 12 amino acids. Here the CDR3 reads CASSLVWGEQYF. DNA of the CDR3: TGTGCCAGCAGTTTAGTTTGGGGCGAGCAGTACTTC.

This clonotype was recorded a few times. CDR3 nucleotides: TGTGCCAGCAGCTTAGGGTCTAGCGGTGGCGGGGAGCTGTTTTTT. The encoded protein is CASSLGSSGGGELFF. The rearrangement links TRBV7-2 to TRBJ2-2, with 7 nucleotides matching TRBD2. Germline V gene data show CDR1 as SGHTA and CDR2 as FQGNSA. The CDR3 totals 15 residues. After removal of 1 base from V and 7 bases from J, the junction contained 6 bases not matched to a gene.

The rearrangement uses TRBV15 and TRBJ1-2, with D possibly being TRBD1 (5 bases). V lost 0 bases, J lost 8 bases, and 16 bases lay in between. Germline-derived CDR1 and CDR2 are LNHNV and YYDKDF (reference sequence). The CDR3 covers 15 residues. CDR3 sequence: CATSREVGTQLGYTF. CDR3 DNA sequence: TGTGCCACCAGCAGAGAAGTAGGGACTCAGTTGGGCTACACCTTC. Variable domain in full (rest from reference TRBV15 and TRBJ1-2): DAMVIQNPRYQVTQFGKPVTLSCSQTLNHNVMYWYQQKSSQAPKLLFHYYDKDFNNEADTPDNFQSRRPNTSFCFLDIRSPGLGDTAMYLCATSREVGTQLGYTFGSGTRLTVV.

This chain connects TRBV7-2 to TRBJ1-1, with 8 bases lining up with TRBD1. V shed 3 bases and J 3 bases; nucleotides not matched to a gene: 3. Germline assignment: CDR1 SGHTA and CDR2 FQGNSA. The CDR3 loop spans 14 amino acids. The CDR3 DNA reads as TGTGCCAGCAGCTTCGGACAGGGTGACACTGAAGCTTTCTTT. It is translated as CASSFGQGDTEAFF.

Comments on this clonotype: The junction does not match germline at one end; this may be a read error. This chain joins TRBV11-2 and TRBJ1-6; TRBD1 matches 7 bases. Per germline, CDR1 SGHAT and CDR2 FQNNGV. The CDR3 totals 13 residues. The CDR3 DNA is TGTGCCAGCAGAGACAGGGCAAATTCAGCCCTCCACTTT. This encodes CASRDRANSALHF.

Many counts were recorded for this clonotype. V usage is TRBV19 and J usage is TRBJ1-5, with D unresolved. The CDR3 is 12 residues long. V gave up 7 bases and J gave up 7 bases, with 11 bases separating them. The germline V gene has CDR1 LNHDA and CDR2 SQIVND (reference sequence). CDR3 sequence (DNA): TGTGCCAGTACCCTAGGCGGGCAGCCCCAGCATTTT. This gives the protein CASTLGGQPQHF.

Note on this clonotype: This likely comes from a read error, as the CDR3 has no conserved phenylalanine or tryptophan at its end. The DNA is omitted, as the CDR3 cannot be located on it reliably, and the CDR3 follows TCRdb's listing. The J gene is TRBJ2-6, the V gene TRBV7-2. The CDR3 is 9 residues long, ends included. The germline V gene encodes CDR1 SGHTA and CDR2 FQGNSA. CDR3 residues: CASSISGTS.

CDR3 sequence (DNA): TGTGCCAGCAGCGCCAGCCCGATCCTCGCGAACACCGGGGAGCTGTTTTTT. Its translation is CASSASPILANTGELFF. The chain joins TRBV7-2 to TRBJ2-2; D not certain. V was pared by 5 bases and J by 0 bases, with 16 bases between. Germline CDR1 is SGHTA and CDR2 is FQGNSA. The CDR3 runs 17 residues.

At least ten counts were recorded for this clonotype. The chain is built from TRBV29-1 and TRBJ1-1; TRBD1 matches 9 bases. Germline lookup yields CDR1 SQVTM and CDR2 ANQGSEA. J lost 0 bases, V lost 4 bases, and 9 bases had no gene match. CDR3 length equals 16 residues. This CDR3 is CSVAGDRVGMNTEAFF. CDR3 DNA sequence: TGCAGCGTTGCGGGGGACAGGGTGGGCATGAACACTGAAGCTTTCTTT.

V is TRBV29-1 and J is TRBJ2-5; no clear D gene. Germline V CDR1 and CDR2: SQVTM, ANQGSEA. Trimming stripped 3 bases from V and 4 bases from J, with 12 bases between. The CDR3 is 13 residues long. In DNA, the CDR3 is TGCAGCGTTGATAGGTTACAGAGAGAGACCCAGTACTTC. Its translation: CSVDRLQRETQYF. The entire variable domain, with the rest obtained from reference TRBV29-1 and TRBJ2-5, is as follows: SAVISQKPSRDICQRGTSLTIQCQVDSQVTMMFWYRQQPGQSLTLIATANQGSEATYESGFVIDKFPISRPNLTFSTLTVSNMSPEDSSIYLCSVDRLQRETQYFGPGTRLLVL.

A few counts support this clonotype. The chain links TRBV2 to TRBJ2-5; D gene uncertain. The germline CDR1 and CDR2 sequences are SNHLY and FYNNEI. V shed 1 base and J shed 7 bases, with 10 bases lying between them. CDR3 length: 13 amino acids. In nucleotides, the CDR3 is TGTGCCAGCAGTGAAGAGGGTGGTGGGACCCAGTACTTC. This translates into CASSEEGGGTQYF.

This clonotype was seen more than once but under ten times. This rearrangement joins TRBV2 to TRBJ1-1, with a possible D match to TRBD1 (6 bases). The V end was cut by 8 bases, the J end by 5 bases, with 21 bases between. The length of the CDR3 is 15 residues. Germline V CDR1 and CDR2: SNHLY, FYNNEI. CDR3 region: CASREQGIVRTEAFF. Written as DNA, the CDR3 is TGTGCCAGCCGGGAACAGGGAATAGTACGGACTGAAGCTTTCTTT.

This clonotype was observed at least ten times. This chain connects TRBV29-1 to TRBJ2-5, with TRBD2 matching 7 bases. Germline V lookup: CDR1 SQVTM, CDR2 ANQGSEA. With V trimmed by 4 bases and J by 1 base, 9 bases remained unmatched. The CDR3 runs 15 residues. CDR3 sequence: CSVGEAGRLQETQYF. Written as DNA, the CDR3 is TGCAGCGTTGGAGAAGCGGGAAGACTCCAAGAGACCCAGTACTTC.

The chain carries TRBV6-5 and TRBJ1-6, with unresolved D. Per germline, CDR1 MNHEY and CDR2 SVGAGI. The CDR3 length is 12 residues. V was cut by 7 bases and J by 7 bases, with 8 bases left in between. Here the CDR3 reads CASKLGNSPLHF. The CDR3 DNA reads TGTGCCAGCAAACTGGGAAATTCACCCCTCCACTTT.

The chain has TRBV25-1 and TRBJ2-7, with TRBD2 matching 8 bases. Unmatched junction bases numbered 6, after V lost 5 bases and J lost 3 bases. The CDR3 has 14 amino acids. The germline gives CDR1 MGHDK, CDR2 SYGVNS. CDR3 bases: TGTGCCAGCAGTTTCTCACTAGCGGTCTACGAGCAGTACTTC. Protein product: CASSFSLAVYEQYF.

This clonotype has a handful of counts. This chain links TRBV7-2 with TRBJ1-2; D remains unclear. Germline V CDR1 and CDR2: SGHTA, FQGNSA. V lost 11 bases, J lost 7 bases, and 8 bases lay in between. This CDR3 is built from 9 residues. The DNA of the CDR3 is TGTGCCCTGGAGGCTGGCTACACCTTC. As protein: CALEAGYTF.

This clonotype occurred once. This chain's CDR3 is CAISDNSGSEAYEQYF. The DNA for the CDR3 is TGTGCCATCAGTGACAATAGCGGGAGTGAGGCCTACGAGCAGTACTTC. The chain recombines TRBV10-3 with TRBJ2-7; TRBD2 matches at 9 bases. This CDR3 spans 16 amino acids. With V trimmed by 3 bases and J by 2 bases, 8 bases remained unmatched. Germline CDR1 ENHRY, CDR2 SYGVKD.

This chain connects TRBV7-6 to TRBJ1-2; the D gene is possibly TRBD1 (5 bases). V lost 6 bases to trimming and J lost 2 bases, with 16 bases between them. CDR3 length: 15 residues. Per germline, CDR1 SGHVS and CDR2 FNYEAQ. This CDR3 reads CASRPRDRSNYGYTF. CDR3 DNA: TGTGCCAGCAGGCCCCGGGACCGGTCGAACTATGGCTACACCTTC.

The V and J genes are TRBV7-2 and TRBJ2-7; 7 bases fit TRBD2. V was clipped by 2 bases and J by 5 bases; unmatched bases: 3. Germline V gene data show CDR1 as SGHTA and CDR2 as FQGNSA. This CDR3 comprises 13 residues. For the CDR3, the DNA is TGTGCCAGCAGCTTAAGCGGGGAAAACGAGCAGTACTTC. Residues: CASSLSGENEQYF.

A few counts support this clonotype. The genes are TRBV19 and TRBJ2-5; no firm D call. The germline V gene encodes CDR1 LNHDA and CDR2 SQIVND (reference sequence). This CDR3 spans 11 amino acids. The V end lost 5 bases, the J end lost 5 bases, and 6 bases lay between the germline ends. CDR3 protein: CASSLMETQYF. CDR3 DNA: TGTGCCAGTAGTCTTATGGAGACCCAGTACTTC.

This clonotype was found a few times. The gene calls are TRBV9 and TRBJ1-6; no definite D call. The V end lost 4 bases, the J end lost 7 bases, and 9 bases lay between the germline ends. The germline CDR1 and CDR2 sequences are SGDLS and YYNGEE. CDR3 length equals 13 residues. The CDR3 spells CASSPWVNSPLHF. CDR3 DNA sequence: TGTGCCAGCAGCCCCTGGGTAAATTCACCCCTCCACTTT.